This T cell receptor (beta chain) was sequenced in a study of cytomegalovirus exposure and HLA in healthy donors. The study's findings and limits: Most TCR sequences were seen very rarely across donors, but some public TCRs occurred in many. A few CMV-associated chains were confirmed in vitro to be specific for CMV antigens. Reports described diagnosis of cytomegalovirus status by the classifier as highly specific and sensitive. The authors enumerated some 170 TCR beta chains as linked to cytomegalovirus.

This CDR3 is 14 amino acids long. To note about this clone: The antigen remains undetermined.

Data came from immunoSEQ multiplex PCR; TCRdb stores just in-frame clones and leaves some out. The sample lists hundreds of thousands of clones; roughly 90% were seen once. The chain uses TRBV21-1 and TRBJ2-2; the table assigns TRBD2, which was not confirmed against the DNA. TRBV21-1 represents a pseudogene. The source of this sequence is a woman aged 18-29 years in good health and CMV-seronegative. Sequenced sample: PBMCs. The CDR3 protein is CASRKPPDTGELFF. Here the CDR3 DNA reads TGTGCCAGCAGAAAACCCCCTGACACCGGGGAGCTGTTTTTT.